The sequence of this T cell receptor (beta chain) was determined in a study of T cell responses to AZD1222 COVID-19 vaccine. Some clones are missing from TCRdb's copy, which holds only in-frame ones; the method was immunoSEQ multiplex PCR. The profile shows 50,000 to 65,000 clones, approximately 86% of them singletons. Samples with a second dose at about 4 or about 12 weeks were pooled together. Trimming stripped 6 bases from V and 2 bases from J, with 12 bases between. Germline CDR1 is KGHSH and CDR2 is LQKENI. The CDR3 consists of 14 residues. In regard to this clone: Its antigen is undetermined.

Findings of the study overall: Only a handful of AZD1222 recipients, more than 5 in all, had baseline seropositivity. The reported proportion of spike-specific TCRs targeting unmutated variant regions was nearly half. The donor cohort was predominantly white British with a female majority, and clonal diversity may have been underestimated.

The V call is TRBV18, the J call TRBJ2-3; D possibly corresponds to TRBD2 (5 bases). This TCR derives from an adult who received the AZD1222 COVID-19 vaccine. This sample comprised peripheral blood, obtained 28 days after the second AZD1222 dose. Here the CDR3 reads CASSPGNPTDTQYF. The CDR3 region has the DNA TGTGCCAGCTCCCCCGGGAATCCCACAGATACGCAGTATTTT.